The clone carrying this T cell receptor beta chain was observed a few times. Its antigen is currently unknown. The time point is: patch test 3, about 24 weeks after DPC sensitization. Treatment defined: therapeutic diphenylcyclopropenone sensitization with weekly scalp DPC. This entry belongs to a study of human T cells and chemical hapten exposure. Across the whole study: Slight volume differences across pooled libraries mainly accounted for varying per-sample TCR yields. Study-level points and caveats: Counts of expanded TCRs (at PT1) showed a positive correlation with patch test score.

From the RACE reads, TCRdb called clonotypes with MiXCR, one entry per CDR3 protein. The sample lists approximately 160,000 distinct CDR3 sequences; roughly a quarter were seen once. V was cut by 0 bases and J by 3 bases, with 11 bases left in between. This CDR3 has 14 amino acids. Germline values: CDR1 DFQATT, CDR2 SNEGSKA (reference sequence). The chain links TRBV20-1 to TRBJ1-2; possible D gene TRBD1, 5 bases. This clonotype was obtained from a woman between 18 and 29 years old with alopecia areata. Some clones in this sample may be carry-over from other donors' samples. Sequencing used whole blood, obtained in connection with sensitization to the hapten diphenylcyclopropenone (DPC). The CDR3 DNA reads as TGCAGTGCTAGAGATCAAGGGACCTACTATGGCTACACCTTC. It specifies CSARDQGTYYGYTF.